The rows below give T cell receptor beta chains drawn from one sample of a study of CD8+CD57+ T cells in acquired aplastic anemia. TCRdb used MiXCR to reprocess the reads, holding one entry per CDR3 protein. The data hold 150,000 to 200,000 distinct CDR3 sequences, with roughly 45% observed a single time. Input material: sorted CD4+, CD8+, or CD8+CD57+ T cells (not recorded which) from PBMCs. These receptors originate from a human donor in good health. The conserved cysteine and the conserved F or W are not part of the CDR3 here.

V: TRBV20-1; CDR3: SAPGLAGANEQF
V: TRBV20-1; CDR3: SARGGDNDPNSPLH
V: TRBV11-1; CDR3: ASSLPGGRGTDTQY
V: TRBV20-1; CDR3: SASVRARLGGYT
V: TRBV2; CDR3: ASTDRGLTDTQY
V: TRBV7-6; CDR3: ASSGITGGGATEAF
V: TRBV20-1; CDR3: SARDHGTSWANEQF
V: TRBV9; CDR3: ASSGWTSGGGPYEQY
V: TRBV5-1; CDR3: ASSLVSSGGDTQY
V: TRBV6-5; CDR3: ASSYDAVRDTQY
V: TRBV20-1; CDR3: SANNWGSSYEQY
V: TRBV19; CDR3: ASNRQGRAYEQY
V: TRBV7-9; CDR3: ASSLGQGGYT
V: TRBV7-2; CDR3: ASSLGRGNGANVLT
V: TRBV7-2; CDR3: ASSLARRGAYGYT
V: TRBV10-2; CDR3: ASRGDGRNQPQH
V: TRBV2; CDR3: ASSGGSMGIDYGYT
V: TRBV10-2; CDR3: ASSDSPGGGNEQY
V: TRBV19; CDR3: ASRTTGNTEAF
V: TRBV30; CDR3: AWKPTGTGFTYEQY
V: TRBV7-9; CDR3: ASSLGTGNYGYT
V: TRBV29-1; CDR3: SVVLTEAF
V: TRBV10-3; CDR3: ASRQGDYEQY
V: TRBV5-6; CDR3: ASSLGHTGTEAF
V: TRBV15; CDR3: ATSRDRLGGVAGELF
V: TRBV19; CDR3: ASTSPQGLSGNTIY
V: TRBV4-2; CDR3: ASSRQGLELAGRRTYEQY
V: TRBV5-1; CDR3: ASSLNGIGEQF
V: TRBV2; CDR3: ASRGGGEKLF
V: TRBV30; CDR3: AWSRDRVKNYGYT
V: TRBV5-1; CDR3: ASSLGGTSGSKRDTQY
V: TRBV19; CDR3: ASTPRGTGTYEQY
V: TRBV15; CDR3: ATSSSGAGETQY
V: TRBV7-9; CDR3: ASSLVVGHEQY
V: TRBV7-6; CDR3: ASSLEPGLAGRNEQF
V: TRBV28; CDR3: ASSLASRTGELF
V: TRBV7-2; CDR3: ASSEGYYEQY
V: TRBV24-1; CDR3: ATSASFGTGPSYEQY
V: TRBV2; CDR3: ASSEINYGYT
V: TRBV19; CDR3: ASSNPGGETQETQY
V: TRBV15; CDR3: ATSTPQGVYEKLF
V: TRBV19; CDR3: ASSFQTGASGYTDTQY
V: TRBV7-2; CDR3: ASSLHPQETQY
V: TRBV19; CDR3: ASRKGGLNTEAF
V: TRBV5-1; CDR3: ASSSRQGAAGELF
V: TRBV25-1; CDR3: ASSDGAVSSNQPQH
V: TRBV5-1; CDR3: ASSLALAGPSYNEQF
V: TRBV6-5; CDR3: ASSYRRLTGANYGYT
V: TRBV7-9; CDR3: ASSLAIGAEAF
V: TRBV7-6; CDR3: ASSTNNAPGDTQY
V: TRBV11-2; CDR3: ASSLDRWQGSEGYT
V: TRBV15; CDR3: ATSRDANTEAF
V: TRBV7-2; CDR3: ASSFYGDSNQPQH
V: TRBV7-8; CDR3: ASSLGGGYGYT
V: TRBV20-1; CDR3: SARYISGGYEQY
V: TRBV7-2; CDR3: ASGSRNEQF
V: TRBV20-1; CDR3: SARETSGRETQY
V: TRBV28; CDR3: ASRPAWTGELF
V: TRBV24-1; CDR3: ATKRTGGGTYT